One sample yielded the 11 T cell receptor beta chains listed below, sequenced in a study of CD8+ T cells in alopecia areata. RNA, once extracted, was reverse transcribed into cDNA for use as the sequencing template. Measured with immunoSEQ multiplex PCR; TCRdb has only the in-frame clones, and not every one. In total the sample includes about 120,000 clones, none of them seen once. Sequencing was carried out using lesional skin. Every receptor here comes from a C3H/HeJ mouse with alopecia areata. The strain bears MHC haplotype H2-k.

This clone was observed a handful of times. Mouse germline and gene names are used. CDR3: CAWSLDGGGYAEQFF. The sequenced CDR3 bases are TGTGCCTGGAGTCTAGATGGGGGGGGCTATGCT. V usage is TRBV31 and J usage is TRBJ2-1; 8 positions match TRBD2. The read stops 4 residues short of the end of the CDR3; the missing end is completed from the germline J gene. CDR1 is GKSSPN, CDR2 SITVG, per germline. The CDR3 runs to 15 residues. The ends lost 0 bases at V and 3 bases at J; junction bases unmatched: 4.

On this clone: The genes are named according to mouse. The read comes to an end 4 residues before the CDR3 does, leaving the germline J gene to fill in the end. The rearrangement joins TRBV13-3 to TRBJ1-1, with 8 bases aligning to TRBD1. The CDR3 length is 14 residues. Germline CDR1 reads NNHDY; CDR2 reads SYVADS. The CDR3 is CASSDAQGATEVFF. The CDR3 DNA, read in part, is TGTGCCAGCAGTGATGCGCAGGGGGCGACA.

This clone was observed a handful of times. The gene names here belong to mouse. The read stops 4 residues short of the end of the CDR3; the missing end is completed from the germline J gene. The chain employs TRBV1 and TRBJ2-5, with 10 bases that match TRBD2. This CDR3 has 17 amino acids. Germline CDR1 is NSQYPW and CDR2 is LRSPGD (reference sequence). This CDR3 reads CTCSAEGAGGARDTQYF. The covered CDR3 bases are TGCACCTGCAGTGCAGAAGGGGCTGGGGGGGCGCGAGAC. Combining the CDR3 with reference TRBV1 and TRBJ2-5 gives the whole variable domain VTLLEQNPRWRLVPRGQAVNLRCILKNSQYPWMSWYQQDLQKQLQWLFTLRSPGDKEVKSLPGADYLATRVTDTELRLQVANMSQGRTLYCTCSAEGAGGARDTQYFGPGTRLLVL.

This clone was found a few times. Gene names refer to mouse genes. The CDR3 is cut off 4 residues early in the read; its end comes from the germline J gene. The V call is TRBV19, the J call TRBJ2-7; 12 bases match TRBD2. The germline gives CDR1 FNHDT, CDR2 SITEND (reference sequence). The CDR3 loop spans 14 amino acids. The sequenced part of the CDR3 DNA is TGTGCCAGCAGTCTCGGACTGGGGGGGTAT. Amino acids: CASSLGLGGY. The whole CDR3 protein is CASSLGLGGYEQYF.

A word on this clone: Genes and germline are mouse. Coverage ceases 4 residues before the CDR3 finishes, and the germline J gene fills in the end. V usage is TRBV13-3 and J usage is TRBJ1-1; D remains unclear. Germline V gene lookup returns CDR1 NNHDY and CDR2 SYVADS. The CDR3 has 13 residues. V was pared by 2 bases and J by 1 base, with 6 bases between. CDR3 DNA (partial): TGTGCCAGCAGTGACCGTTGGAACACA. Translated: CASSDRWNT. The entire CDR3 is CASSDRWNTEVFF.

Note on this clone: The listed genes are named as in mouse. The CDR3 goes on 4 residues after the read ends, and that part is filled in from the germline J gene. The chain couples TRBV13-3 to TRBJ2-3; a possible D gene is TRBD1 (5 bases). V was pared by 1 base and J by 0 bases, with 15 bases between. Germline values: CDR1 NNHDY, CDR2 SYVADS. The CDR3 is 17 residues long. CDR3 DNA, as far as it was read: TGTGCCAGCAGTGATCTGACAGCCCCTCATAGTGCAGAA. The encoded protein is CASSDLTAPHSAE. The whole CDR3 is CASSDLTAPHSAETLYF.

With respect to this clone: Gene names and germline match the mouse. Here the CDR3 reads CASSPDWGAGAEQFF. The covered CDR3 bases are TGTGCCAGCAGCCCCGACTGGGGGGCAGGCGCT. This chain uses TRBV19 with TRBJ2-1; 10 bases are a match to TRBD2. The read is 4 residues too short to cover the CDR3 end, so that end is filled in from the germline J gene. The germline V gene encodes CDR1 FNHDT and CDR2 SITEND (reference sequence). This CDR3 spans 15 amino acids.

In this sample, this clone turned up a few times. Gene names refer to mouse genes. The read terminates 4 residues before the CDR3 end, so the remaining end is supplied by the germline J gene. The chain employs TRBV19 and TRBJ2-2, with 7 positions matching TRBD1. This CDR3 is 16 amino acids long. V trimming: 4 bases; J trimming: 4 bases; junction bases outside the gene matches: 10. Germline lookup yields CDR1 FNHDT and CDR2 SITEND (reference sequence). Incomplete CDR3 DNA: TGTGCCAGCAGTCTACAGGGGCCCAGGGGCACCGGG. Translated, it gives CASSLQGPRGTG. The whole CDR3 reads CASSLQGPRGTGQLYF.

Concerning this clone itself: The gene symbols are mouse symbols. Read data end 4 residues before the CDR3 end; the end is taken from the germline J gene. J is TRBJ2-1 and V is TRBV12-1; the match to TRBD2 covers 8 bases. The germline gives CDR1 SGHSN, CDR2 HYEKVE. The V segment lost 4 bases and the J segment 0 bases; nucleotides outside the gene matches: 4. The CDR3 contains 15 residues. The sequenced CDR3 bases are TGTGCCAGCTCCCTGACTGGGGATAACTATGCT. As protein: CASSLTGDNYA. The CDR3 in full is CASSLTGDNYAEQFF.

About this clone: These gene names are mouse names. The observed sequence ends 4 residues before the CDR3 terminus, with the missing tail filled in from the germline J gene. The chain has TRBV13-3 and TRBJ1-4; D might be TRBD1 (5 bases). The length of the CDR3 is 15 residues. Trimming took off 4 bases at V and 3 bases at J, with 13 bases between the two ends. Germline V gene data show CDR1 as NNHDY and CDR2 as SYVADS. The CDR3 loop is CASSLDTKTNERLFF. CDR3 DNA, as far as it was read: TGTGCCAGCAGTCTGGACACGAAGACCAACGAA.

This clone was counted many times. The listed genes are named as in mouse. The read falls 4 residues short of the CDR3 end, and the missing part is taken from the germline J gene. J is TRBJ2-3 and V is TRBV13-3; D gene unclear. This CDR3 has 13 amino acids. V was cut by 4 bases and J by 0 bases, with 6 bases left in between. Germline lookup yields CDR1 NNHDY and CDR2 SYVADS. The covered CDR3 bases are TGTGCCAGCAGTCACTCTAGTGCAGAA. Translating gives CASSHSSAE. The entire CDR3 protein is CASSHSSAETLYF.